The clone carrying this TCR beta chain showed up many times. Recruited during active infection, patients (from Seattle) were subsequently followed longitudinally. The CDR3 is 14 amino acids. CDR1 is MGHRA, CDR2 YSYEKL, per germline. V lost 0 bases and J lost 6; bases outside the gene matches: 1. The data stem from a study of blood T cell repertoires in COVID-19. Across the study: From the United States, Italy and Spain came samples of acute and convalescent COVID-19.

Original data processing: Reference gene primers were amplified, and this amplification served to estimate nucleated cell counts. Measured with immunoSEQ multiplex PCR; TCRdb has only the in-frame clones, and not every one. The V and J calls and clone size come from that table; D and trimming were worked out from the DNA. Here the sample spans 220,000 or so clones, around 83% being singletons. The rearrangement joins TRBV4-1 to TRBJ2-2, with 7 bases fitting TRBD1. The receptor was isolated from a woman between 45 and 65 years old with COVID-19, enrolled during active disease. The sequenced sample consisted of peripheral blood. The CDR3 sequence is CASSQEGGPGELFF. The CDR3 nucleotides are TGCGCCAGCAGCCAAGAAGGGGGCCCCGGGGAGCTGTTTTTT.